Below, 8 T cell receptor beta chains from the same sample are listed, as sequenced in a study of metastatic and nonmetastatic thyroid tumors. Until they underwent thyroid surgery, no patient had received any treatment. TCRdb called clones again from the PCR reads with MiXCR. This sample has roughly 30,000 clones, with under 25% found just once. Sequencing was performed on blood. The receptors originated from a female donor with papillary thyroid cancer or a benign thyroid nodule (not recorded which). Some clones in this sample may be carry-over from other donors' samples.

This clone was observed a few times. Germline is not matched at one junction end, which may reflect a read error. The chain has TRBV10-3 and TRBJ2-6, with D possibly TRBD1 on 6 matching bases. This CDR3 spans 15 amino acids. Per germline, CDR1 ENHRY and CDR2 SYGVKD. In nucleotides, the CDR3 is TGTGCCAGCAGTGACTCAGGGGCTGGGGCCAACGTCCTGACTTTC. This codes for CASSDSGAGANVLTF.

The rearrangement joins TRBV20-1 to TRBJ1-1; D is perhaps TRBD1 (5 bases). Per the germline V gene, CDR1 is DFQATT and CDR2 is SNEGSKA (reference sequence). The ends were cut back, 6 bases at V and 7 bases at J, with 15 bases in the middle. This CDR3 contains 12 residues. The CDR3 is CSALQGTYEAFF. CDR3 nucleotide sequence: TGCAGTGCCCTCCAGGGAACATATGAAGCTTTCTTT.

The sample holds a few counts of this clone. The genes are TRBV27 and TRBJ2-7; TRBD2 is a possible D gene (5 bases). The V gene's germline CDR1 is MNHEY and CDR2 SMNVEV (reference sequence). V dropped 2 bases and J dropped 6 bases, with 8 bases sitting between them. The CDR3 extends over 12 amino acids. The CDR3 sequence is CASSLRSGEQYF. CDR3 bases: TGTGCCAGCAGTTTACGGAGCGGCGAGCAGTACTTC.

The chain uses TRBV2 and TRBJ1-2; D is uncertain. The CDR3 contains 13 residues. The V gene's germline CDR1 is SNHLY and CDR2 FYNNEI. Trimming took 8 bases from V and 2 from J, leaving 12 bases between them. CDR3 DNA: TGTGCCAGCCATGTGGAGTCGAACTATGGCTACACCTTC. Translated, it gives CASHVESNYGYTF.

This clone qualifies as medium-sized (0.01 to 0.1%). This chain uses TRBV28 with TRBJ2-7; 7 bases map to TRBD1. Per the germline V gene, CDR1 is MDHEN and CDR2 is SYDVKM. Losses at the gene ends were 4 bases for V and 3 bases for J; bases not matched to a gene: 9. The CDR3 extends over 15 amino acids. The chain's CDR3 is CASSSYYRGNYEQYF. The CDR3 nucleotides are TGTGCCAGCAGTTCCTATTACAGGGGTAACTACGAGCAGTACTTC.

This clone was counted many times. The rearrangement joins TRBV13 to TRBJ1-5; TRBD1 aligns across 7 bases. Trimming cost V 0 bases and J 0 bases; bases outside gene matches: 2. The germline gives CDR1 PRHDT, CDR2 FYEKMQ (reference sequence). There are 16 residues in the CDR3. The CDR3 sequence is CASSLGTGTSNQPQHF. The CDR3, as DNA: TGTGCCAGCAGCTTAGGGACAGGGACTAGCAATCAGCCCCAGCATTTT.

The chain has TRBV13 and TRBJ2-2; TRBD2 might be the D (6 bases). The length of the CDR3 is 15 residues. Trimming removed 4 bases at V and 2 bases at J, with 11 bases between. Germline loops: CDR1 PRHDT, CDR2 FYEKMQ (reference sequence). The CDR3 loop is CASSSPGVNTGELFF. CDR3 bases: TGTGCCAGCAGCTCGCCGGGAGTAAACACCGGGGAGCTGTTTTTT.

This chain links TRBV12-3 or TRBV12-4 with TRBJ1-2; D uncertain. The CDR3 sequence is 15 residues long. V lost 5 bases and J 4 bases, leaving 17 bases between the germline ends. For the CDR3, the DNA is TGTGCCAGCAGTCTTAGCCCCGGCTCCGTCTATGGCTACACCTTC. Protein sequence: CASSLSPGSVYGYTF.